This TCR beta chain stems from a study of blood T cell repertoires in COVID-19. For the study at large: The United States, Italy and Spain supplied acute and convalescent COVID-19 samples.

The CDR3 covers 18 residues. Germline CDR1 and CDR2: SGHTA and FQGNSA. V lost 3 bases to trimming and J lost 1 base; unmatched junction nucleotides: 10. TCRdb's table, derived via immunoSEQ multiplex PCR, lists solely in-frame clones and lacks some. The data show approximately 210,000 clones, more than 65% seen once. The chain carries TRBV7-2 and TRBJ1-5; TRBD1 agrees at 9 bases. The receptor was isolated from a woman between 45 and 65 years old with acute COVID-19. Specimen: PBMCs or T cells enriched from blood (not recorded which). CDR3 protein: CASSFSPADRGSNQPQHF. DNA of the CDR3: TGTGCCAGCAGCTTCTCTCCGGCGGACAGGGGAAGCAATCAGCCCCAGCATTTT.